This T cell receptor beta chain was identified during a study of cytomegalovirus exposure and HLA in healthy donors. Comment on this clone: Its specificity is not known. At one boundary the junction diverges from the germline segment, which might be a read error.

Study-level points and caveats: Sequencing likely caused a cluster of highly shared sequence variants. Usually a TCR sequence was rare, but some public TCRs were found in many donors. V- and J-gene trimming in TCR beta was tied to a missense DCLRE1C variant by an analysis performed later.

Both 60 Vbeta primers and 13 Jbeta primers went into the PCR. Clones were read by immunoSEQ multiplex PCR, and TCRdb kept only the in-frame ones, dropping some. Its clone listing holds 100,000 to 150,000 clones. This clonotype was sampled from a man between 18 and 35 years old in good health and CMV-seronegative. The specimen was PBMCs.

CDR3 in amino acids: CASSPDRGLPYEQYF. The CDR3 DNA reads TGTGCTAGCAGCCCGGACAGGGGTCTCCCCTACGAGCAGTACTTC. The gene calls are TRBV7-7 and TRBJ2-7, with 9 bases matching TRBD1. Germline V gene lookup returns CDR1 SSHAT and CDR2 FNYEAQ (reference sequence). The CDR3 loop spans 15 amino acids.